The entry that follows covers one TCR beta chain sequence. This sample stems from a study of CD8 T cells in Susac syndrome. TCR beta sequencing covered blood CD8+ and CD4+ T cells. The V gene end was trimmed by 1 base and the J gene end by 3 bases; junction bases not matched to a gene: 6. The CDR3 runs 16 residues. Germline CDR1 SGHTA, CDR2 FQGTGA. RNA amounts of about 0.5 to 1 ug underwent reverse transcription with random hexamers. TCRdb re-called the immunoSEQ multiplex PCR reads with MiXCR, one entry per CDR3 protein. Among 150,000 to 200,000 distinct CDR3 sequences listed, around 95% were seen once.

The material sequenced was CD4+ T cells from PBMCs. The sequence was obtained from a human donor with multiple sclerosis. The chain joins TRBV7-3 to TRBJ2-3; 8 nucleotides agree with TRBD1. Written as DNA, the CDR3 is TGTGCCAGCAGCTTAAGTGGGACAGGACCTACAGATACGCAGTATTTT. This gives the protein CASSLSGTGPTDTQYF.